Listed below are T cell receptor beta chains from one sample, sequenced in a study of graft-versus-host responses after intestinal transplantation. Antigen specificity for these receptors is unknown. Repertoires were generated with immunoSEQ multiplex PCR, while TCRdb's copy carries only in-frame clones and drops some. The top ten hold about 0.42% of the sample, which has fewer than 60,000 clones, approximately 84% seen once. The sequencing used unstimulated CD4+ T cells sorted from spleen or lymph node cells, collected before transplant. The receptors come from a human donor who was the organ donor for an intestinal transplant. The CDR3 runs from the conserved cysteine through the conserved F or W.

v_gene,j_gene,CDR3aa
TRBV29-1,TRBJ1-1,CSVSPGHKAKNTEAFF
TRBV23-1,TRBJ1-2,CASITGAVYGYTF
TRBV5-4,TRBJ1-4,CASSLQGQNEKLFF
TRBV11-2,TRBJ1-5,CASSSDRADQPQHF
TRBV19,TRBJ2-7,CASSTGHSSYEQYF
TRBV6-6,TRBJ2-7,CASSYSSSLSYEQYF
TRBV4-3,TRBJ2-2,CASSLVGGEVTGELFF
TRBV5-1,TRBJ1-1,CASSTKPGHQNTEAFF
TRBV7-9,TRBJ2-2,CASSLGTLAGNTGELFF
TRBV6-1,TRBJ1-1,CASSPGGNTEAFF
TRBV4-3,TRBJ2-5,CASSQGRTGVEETQYF
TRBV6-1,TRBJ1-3,CASSATGGAGNTIYF
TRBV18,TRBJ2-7,CASSPGTGHHEQYF
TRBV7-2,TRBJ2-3,CASSRRAGNPPVAQYF
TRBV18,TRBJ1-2,CASSKDRDGYTF
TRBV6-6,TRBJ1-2,CASRQGGHYGYTF
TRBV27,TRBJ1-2,CASSSGYGYTF
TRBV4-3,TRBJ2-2,CASSQPRQGGTGELFF
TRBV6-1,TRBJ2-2,CASRGQGPDTGELFF
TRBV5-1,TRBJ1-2,CASSLGDNYGYTF
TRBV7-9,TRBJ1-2,CASRFSRDNQNYGYTF